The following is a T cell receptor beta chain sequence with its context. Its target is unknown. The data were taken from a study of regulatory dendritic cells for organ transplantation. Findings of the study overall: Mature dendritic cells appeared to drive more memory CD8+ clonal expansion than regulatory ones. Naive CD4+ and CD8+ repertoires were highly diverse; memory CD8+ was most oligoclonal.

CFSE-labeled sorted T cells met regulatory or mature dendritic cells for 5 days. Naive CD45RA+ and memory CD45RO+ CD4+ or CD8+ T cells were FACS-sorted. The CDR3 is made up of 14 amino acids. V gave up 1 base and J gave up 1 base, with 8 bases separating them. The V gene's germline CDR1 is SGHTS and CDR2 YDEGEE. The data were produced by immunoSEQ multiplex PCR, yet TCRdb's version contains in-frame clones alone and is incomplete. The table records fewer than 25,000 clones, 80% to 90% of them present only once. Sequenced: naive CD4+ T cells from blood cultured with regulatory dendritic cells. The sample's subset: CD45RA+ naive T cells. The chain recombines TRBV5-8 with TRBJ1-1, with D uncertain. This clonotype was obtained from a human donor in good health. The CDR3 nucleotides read TGTGCCAGCAGCTTGAGGGTTAGGAACACTGAAGCTTTCTTT. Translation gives CASSLRVRNTEAFF.